This T cell receptor beta chain was obtained from a study of cytomegalovirus exposure and HLA in healthy donors. Across the whole study: A later analysis reported the 120 or so validation repertoires used the same platform as the 500 to 800 first-cohort repertoires. Findings of the study overall: In the 90 to 150 validation repertoires, just under 95% of cluster scores exceeded 0, per a later analysis. Most TCR sequences were uncommon, yet certain public TCRs appeared in many donors.

This clone has ten or more counts. Its antigen is unidentified. Among the 110 or so subjects of the validation cohort, separate from the approximately 700-subject first cohort, were the donors. Sequencing was performed with immunoSEQ multiplex PCR; in TCRdb, only in-frame clones are kept and a portion is missing. Among 150,000 or so clones, more than 70% were seen once, and the ten largest hold approximately 2%. Material: PBMCs. This TCR was recovered from a human donor in good health.

The CDR3 region is CASKSLRSEQFF. Written as DNA, the CDR3 is TGTGCCAGCAAATCACTACGGAGTGAGCAGTTCTTC. This chain uses TRBV2 with TRBJ2-1; D gene unclear. Germline V gene sequence: CDR1 SNHLY, CDR2 FYNNEI. Trimming left V 7 bases short and J 9 bases short, with 13 bases between. CDR3 length: 12 residues.